This TCR beta chain was found in a study of human T cells and chemical hapten exposure. V was clipped by 6 bases and J by 8 bases, with 20 bases between them. CDR3 length: 15 residues. CDR1 and CDR2 (germline): MNHEY, SMNVEV (reference sequence). The time point is: patch test 3, about 24 weeks after DPC sensitization. As to treatment: therapeutic diphenylcyclopropenone sensitization with weekly scalp DPC. This clonotype was detected only a few times. TCRdb analysed the RACE reads with MiXCR anew, one entry per CDR3 protein. This sample yields about 48,000 distinct CDR3 sequences, of which approximately 9.9% are seen a single time; roughly 15% belongs to the top ten.

The sequence came from a woman aged 40 to 50 with alopecia areata. Some clones in this sample may be carry-over from other donors' samples. V is TRBV27 and J is TRBJ1-5; D uncertain. Material: whole blood, obtained in connection with sensitization to the hapten diphenylcyclopropenone (DPC). The DNA for the CDR3 is TGTGCCAGCAGGCCCCTAGGGCAGAATGGGGAGCCCCAGCATTTT. Translation gives CASRPLGQNGEPQHF.